This T cell receptor beta chain was identified during a study of human T cells and chemical hapten exposure. Turning to the study itself: Per-sample TCR yields varied mainly from small pooled library volume differences.

Broader study findings: TCRs above 1 in 1000 frequency did not change with DPC sensitization.

Time point specified: healthy volunteer bleed at 2 weeks. Before extraction, the whole blood was not fractionated, and total RNA was taken from it. There are 11 residues in the CDR3. V dropped 6 bases and J dropped 5; count of bases not matched to a gene: 3. The germline gives CDR1 SQVTM, CDR2 ANQGSEA. For the library, individual cDNA molecules each received unique molecular identifiers. TCRdb called the RACE reads again in MiXCR, with one record for every CDR3 protein. Among under 95,000 distinct CDR3 sequences listed, around 8.8% were seen once. This clonotype was detected many times. Its target is unknown.

This TCR was sampled from a female donor in good health. Some clones in this sample may be carry-over from other donors' samples. The genes are TRBV29-1 and TRBJ1-1; 7 bases fit TRBD1. Sequencing was performed on whole blood. The CDR3 is CSVGTVTEAFF. The CDR3 bases are TGCAGCGTGGGGACAGTGACTGAAGCTTTCTTT. The full variable domain, in which reference TRBV29-1 and TRBJ1-1 provide the parts outside the CDR3, is SAVISQKPSRDICQRGTSLTIQCQVDSQVTMMFWYRQQPGQSLTLIATANQGSEATYESGFVIDKFPISRPNLTFSTLTVSNMSPEDSSIYLCSVGTVTEAFFGQGTRLTVV.